This passage covers 11 T cell receptor beta chains from one sample sequenced in a study of T cell changes during pregnancy in multiple sclerosis. Measured with immunoSEQ multiplex PCR; TCRdb has only the in-frame clones, and not every one. The data show approximately 48,000 clones, around nine tenths seen once. Sequencing used CD4+ T cells from peripheral blood mononuclear cells, obtained after pregnancy. The receptors here all came from a female donor with multiple sclerosis, enrolled in a pregnancy study.

The chain uses TRBV28 and TRBJ1-5, with TRBD1 matching over 7 bases. The CDR3 covers 15 residues. CDR1 and CDR2 (germline): MDHEN, SYDVKM. J gave up 8 bases and V 2 bases, and 9 bases lay outside the gene matches. The CDR3 region has the DNA TGTGCCAGCAGTTTAGGTTTCCCGGGGACAGAGCCCCAGCATTTT. Translating it yields CASSLGFPGTEPQHF.

Here the CDR3 reads CAISDSGTGVYEQYF. The CDR3 nucleotides are TGTGCCATCAGTGATTCCGGGACAGGGGTCTACGAGCAGTACTTC. The chain employs TRBV10-3 and TRBJ2-7; TRBD1 aligns across 10 bases. After removal of 3 bases from V and 3 bases from J, the junction contained 5 bases not matched to a gene. The CDR3 has 15 amino acids. Germline CDR1 and CDR2: ENHRY and SYGVKD.

The chain links TRBV4-2 to TRBJ2-7, with TRBD2 matching over 8 bases. Germline CDR1 is LGHNA and CDR2 is YNFKEQ. Trimming at V came to 0 bases and at J to 4 bases, leaving 11 bases not matched to a gene. CDR3 length: 17 residues. CDR3 in amino acids: CASSQDRGGGPPYEQYF. The CDR3 DNA is TGTGCCAGCAGCCAAGATCGGGGGGGAGGGCCCCCTTACGAGCAGTACTTC.

V is TRBV5-4 and J is TRBJ1-1; D possibly corresponds to TRBD1 (5 bases). The germline V gene encodes CDR1 SGHNT and CDR2 YYREEE (reference sequence). This CDR3 is built from 16 residues. V dropped 2 bases and J dropped 1 base, with 15 bases sitting between them. The CDR3 region is CASSFFGPTANTEAFF. The CDR3 region has the DNA TGTGCCAGCAGCTTTTTCGGCCCGACAGCGAACACTGAAGCTTTCTTT. Filled out from reference TRBV5-4 and TRBJ1-1, the complete variable domain reads ETGVTQSPTHLIKTRGQQVTLRCSSQSGHNTVSWYQQALGQGPQFIFQYYREEENGRGNFPPRFSGLQFPNYSSELNVNALELDDSALYLCASSFFGPTANTEAFFGQGTRLTVV.

This chain connects TRBV6-1 to TRBJ1-5, with TRBD1 as a possible D gene (5 bases). In germline, CDR1 is MNHNS, CDR2 SASEGT. CDR3 length equals 15 residues. Trimming shortened V by 6 bases and J by 3 bases, and 15 bases separated the two germline ends. The CDR3 DNA is TGTGCCAGCAGGGCCTTCGACAGATCCAATCAGCCCCAGCATTTT. Translated, it gives CASRAFDRSNQPQHF.

This chain joins TRBV10-2 and TRBJ2-2, with 14 bases lining up with TRBD2. The CDR3 consists of 18 residues. V lost 1 base, J lost 0 bases, and 1 base stayed unmatched. Germline CDR1 is WSHSY and CDR2 is SAAADI. The DNA of the CDR3 is TGCGCCAGCAGTGAGTTGGGACTAGCGGGAGCGAACACCGGGGAGCTGTTTTTT. Translated, it gives CASSELGLAGANTGELFF.

The chain recombines TRBV30 with TRBJ2-7, with 7 bases that match TRBD1. The germline V gene has CDR1 GTSNPN and CDR2 SVGIG (reference sequence). This CDR3 has 16 amino acids. The V and J ends lost 3 bases and 2 bases, in that order; junction bases with no gene match: 13. CDR3 sequence: CAWSFPNSGQTYEQYF. The CDR3 DNA is TGTGCCTGGAGCTTCCCGAACTCGGGACAGACCTACGAGCAGTACTTC.

The V gene is TRBV2, the J gene TRBJ1-2; 7 nucleotides align to TRBD1. CDR1 SNHLY and CDR2 FYNNEI come from the germline V gene. This CDR3 has 14 residues. V gave up 7 bases and J gave up 4 bases; unmatched junction bases: 9. The CDR3 loop is CASTRDSRTYGYTF. CDR3 nucleotides: TGTGCCAGCACCCGGGACAGTCGCACCTATGGCTACACCTTC.

The rearrangement uses TRBV11-2 and TRBJ1-1; D possibly corresponds to TRBD1 (5 bases). The length of the CDR3 is 12 residues. The germline gives CDR1 SGHAT, CDR2 FQNNGV. Trimming took 3 bases from V and 8 from J, leaving 10 bases between them. CDR3 loop: CASSLPGLEAFF. In nucleotides, the CDR3 is TGTGCCAGCAGCTTGCCAGGGCTGGAAGCTTTCTTT. Full variable domain (rest looked up from reference TRBV11-2 and TRBJ1-1): EAGVAQSPRYKIIEKRQSVAFWCNPISGHATLYWYQQILGQGPKLLIQFQNNGVVDDSQLPKDRFSAERLKGVDSTLKIQPAKLEDSAVYLCASSLPGLEAFFGQGTRLTVV.

The chain links TRBV7-3 to TRBJ2-1; 9 bases align to TRBD2. Germline V gene lookup returns CDR1 SGHTA and CDR2 FQGTGA. This CDR3 contains 15 residues. The V segment lost 4 bases and the J segment 7 bases; nucleotides outside the gene matches: 8. The CDR3 sequence: CASSSSGMVGNEQFF. The CDR3 bases are TGTGCCAGCAGCTCTAGCGGGATGGTTGGGAATGAGCAGTTCTTC.

V gene TRBV15 combines with J gene TRBJ2-3; 7 bases line up with TRBD2. V lost 0 bases, J lost 4 bases, and 1 base stayed unmatched. Germline assignment: CDR1 LNHNV and CDR2 YYDKDF (reference sequence). CDR3 length equals 14 residues. In nucleotides, the CDR3 is TGTGCCACCAGCAGAGAACTAGCGTCAGATACGCAGTATTTT. This encodes CATSRELASDTQYF.